A single sample is the source of the 5 T cell receptor beta chains below, sequenced in a study of technical replicates of blood from several donors. Profiling relied on immunoSEQ multiplex PCR, and the TCRdb table lists in-frame clones only, not all of them. Of about 83,000 clones in the sample, just under 95% were seen once. Sequenced material: T cells isolated from PBMCs. The receptors here all came from a human donor in good health.

This clone occurred once. CDR3 nucleotide sequence: TGTGCCAGCACCACACAGGGACGAGAGACCCAGTACTTC. It codes for CASTTQGRETQYF. The chain recombines TRBV6-5 with TRBJ2-5, with D perhaps TRBD1 (6 bases). The CDR3 covers 13 residues. The germline gives CDR1 MNHEY, CDR2 SVGAGI. Trimming shortened V by 7 bases and J by 4 bases, and 13 bases separated the two germline ends.

This chain connects TRBV11-3 to TRBJ2-3; 9 bases line up with TRBD2. CDR1 is SGHNT and CDR2 is YENEEA in the germline V gene. CDR3 length: 15 residues. With V trimmed by 5 bases and J by 4 bases, 7 bases remained unmatched. The DNA of the CDR3 is TGTGCCAGCAGCCCCCGTAGCGGGAGTGCAGATACGCAGTATTTT. This gives the protein CASSPRSGSADTQYF.

The V and J genes are TRBV2 and TRBJ1-1; 8 positions match TRBD1. This CDR3 is 16 amino acids long. CDR1 and CDR2 (germline): SNHLY, FYNNEI. V shed 6 bases, J shed 1 base, and the junction held 10 bases outside the gene matches. The CDR3 DNA is TGTGCCAGCAGACCCGGAACAGGGGGTGGGAACACTGAAGCTTTCTTT. It codes for CASRPGTGGGNTEAFF. Full variable domain (remainder filled in from reference TRBV2 and TRBJ1-1): EPEVTQTPSHQVTQMGQEVILRCVPISNHLYFYWYRQILGQKVEFLVSFYNNEISEKSEIFDDQFSVERPDGSNFTLKIRSTKLEDSAMYFCASRPGTGGGNTEAFFGQGTRLTVV.

The rearrangement joins TRBV13 to TRBJ2-7; no definite D call. This CDR3 is built from 11 residues. Germline loops: CDR1 PRHDT, CDR2 FYEKMQ (reference sequence). Trimming stripped 4 bases from V and 2 bases from J, with 3 bases between. DNA of the CDR3: TGTGCCAGCAGCTCCGCCTACGAGCAGTACTTC. Protein: CASSSAYEQYF.

Notes on this clone: One end of the junction is discordant with germline, which a read error may explain. This sequence joins TRBV19 and TRBJ2-3; the match to TRBD2 covers 10 bases. The germline CDR1 and CDR2 sequences are LNHDA and SQIVND (reference sequence). The CDR3 spans 12 residues. The CDR3 DNA follows: TGTGCCAGTAGTATGGGACTAGCGATAAATACCTTT. Amino acids: CASSMGLAINTF.